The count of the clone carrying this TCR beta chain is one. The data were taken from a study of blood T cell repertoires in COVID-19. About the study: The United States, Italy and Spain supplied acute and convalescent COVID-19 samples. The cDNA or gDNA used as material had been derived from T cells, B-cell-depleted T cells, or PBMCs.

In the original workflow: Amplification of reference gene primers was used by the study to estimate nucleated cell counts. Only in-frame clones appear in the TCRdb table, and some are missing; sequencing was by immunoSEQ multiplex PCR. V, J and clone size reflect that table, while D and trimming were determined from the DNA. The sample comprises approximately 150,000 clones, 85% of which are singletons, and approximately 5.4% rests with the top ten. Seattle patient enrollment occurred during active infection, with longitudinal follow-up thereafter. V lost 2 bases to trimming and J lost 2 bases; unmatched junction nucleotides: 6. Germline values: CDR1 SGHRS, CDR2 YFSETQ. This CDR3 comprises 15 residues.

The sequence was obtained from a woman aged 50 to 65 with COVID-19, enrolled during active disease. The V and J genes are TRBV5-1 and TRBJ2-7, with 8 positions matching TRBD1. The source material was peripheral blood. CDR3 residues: CASSFGGTGTYEQYF. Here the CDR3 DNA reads TGCGCCAGCAGCTTTGGAGGGACAGGCACCTACGAGCAGTACTTC.